The clone carrying this TCR beta chain has a handful of counts. The antigen remains undetermined. This specimen belongs to a study of cytomegalovirus exposure and HLA in healthy donors. Findings and caveats of the study: It was reported that TCR beta sequences correctly inferred the HLA-A and HLA-B alleles for most subjects. Immune exposure information comprised only CMV serostatus.

Vbeta (60) and Jbeta (13) primers were used in the PCR. The data were produced by immunoSEQ multiplex PCR, yet TCRdb's version contains in-frame clones alone and is incomplete. The profile shows fewer than 40,000 clones, about three fifths of them singletons. The source of this sequence is a man aged 50 or older in good health and CMV-seropositive. Input material: PBMCs.

Here the CDR3 reads CASSLGVAGGSTDTQYF. The CDR3, as DNA: TGCGCCAGCAGCTTGGGAGTAGCGGGAGGGAGCACAGATACGCAGTATTTT. The chain uses TRBV5-1 and TRBJ2-3; 11 nucleotides align to TRBD2. Germline V gives CDR1 SGHRS, CDR2 YFSETQ. CDR3 length: 17 residues. V shed 0 bases, J shed 0 bases, and the junction held 3 bases outside the gene matches.